This T cell receptor beta chain comes out of a study of cytomegalovirus exposure and HLA in healthy donors. General study results and limits: Most TCR beta V segments were productive about 87% or about 30% of the time in an earlier analysis.

The PCR ran on 60 Vbeta and 13 Jbeta primers. Assay used: immunoSEQ multiplex PCR; TCRdb lists only in-frame clones, some missing. The table lists under 250,000 clones, more than 75% of them singletons. For this clone: Its antigen is as yet unknown.

This CDR3 spans 14 amino acids. V dropped 5 bases and J dropped 7; count of bases not matched to a gene: 6. Germline lookup yields CDR1 SGHKS and CDR2 YYEKEE (reference sequence). The clonotype was recovered from a woman in her 40s in good health and CMV-seronegative. V usage is TRBV5-5 and J usage is TRBJ2-7, with 13 bases matching TRBD2. Material: PBMCs. The CDR3 region is CASSWTSGSREQYF. CDR3 nucleotide sequence: TGTGCCAGCAGTTGGACTAGCGGGAGTCGGGAGCAGTACTTC. Full variable domain (rest looked up from reference TRBV5-5 and TRBJ2-7): DAGVTQSPTHLIKTRGQQVTLRCSPISGHKSVSWYQQVLGQGPQFIFQYYEKEERGRGNFPDRFSARQFPNYSSELNVNALLLGDSALYLCASSWTSGSREQYFGPGTRLTVT.